The 8 T cell receptor beta chains reported below all come from one sample, sequenced in a study of T cells after yellow fever vaccination (dated by TCRdb to about 2019). Libraries were prepared through 5' RACE. The run used an Illumina HiSeq 2500. TCRdb passed the public sequencing reads through fastp at Q25 and MiXCR, retaining productive beta sequences. Each CDR3 protein appears once, grouped with its most common genes and DNA. A total of more than 450,000 distinct CDR3 sequences appear in this sample, 20% to 25% of them only once. About 16% of the sample rests with the top ten. What this sample's treatment or condition label stands for: live attenuated yellow fever vaccine strain. Material: PBMCs, obtained more than 20 days after the first yellow fever vaccination. The receptors originated from a man younger than 35 who received the YFV17D yellow fever vaccine.

The chain employs TRBV9 and TRBJ1-5; D is undetermined. The length of the CDR3 is 15 residues. V was cut by 0 bases and J by 0 bases, with 7 bases left in between. Germline assignment: CDR1 SGDLS and CDR2 YYNGEE. The CDR3 here is CASSVESDSNQPQHF. The CDR3 region has the DNA TGTGCCAGCAGCGTAGAGTCAGATAGCAATCAGCCCCAGCATTTT.

The V call is TRBV4-1, the J call TRBJ2-3; D unresolved. The ends were cut back, 1 base at V and 3 bases at J, with 8 bases in the middle. The germline V gene encodes CDR1 MGHRA and CDR2 YSYEKL. The CDR3 contains 14 residues. CDR3 in DNA: TGCGCCAGCAGCCAAGCCCCGGCTACAGATACGCAGTATTTT. Translation: CASSQAPATDTQYF.

The J gene is TRBJ1-6, the V gene TRBV7-9; a possible D gene is TRBD1 (6 bases). The length of the CDR3 is 15 residues. In germline, CDR1 is SEHNR, CDR2 FQNEAQ (reference sequence). The V end lost 6 bases, the J end lost 6 bases, and 15 bases lay between the germline ends. In DNA, the CDR3 is TGTGCCAGCAGGCCCACGACAGGTTCTAATTCACCCCTCCACTTT. The encoded protein is CASRPTTGSNSPLHF.

V is TRBV5-1 and J is TRBJ2-3, with 8 nucleotides matching TRBD2. The CDR3 totals 15 residues. Germline CDR1 reads SGHRS; CDR2 reads YFSETQ. Trimming removed 3 bases from V and 2 bases from J; junction bases left unmatched: 5. DNA for the CDR3: TGCGCCAGCAGCTGGGTTAGCGGGGACACAGATACGCAGTATTTT. Protein product: CASSWVSGDTDTQYF.

This clonotype appeared a few times. V and J are TRBV7-6 and TRBJ1-1; maybe TRBD1 (6 bases). The CDR3 has 14 amino acids. V lost 3 bases and J lost 5, with 13 bases in between. CDR1 is SGHVS, CDR2 FNYEAQ, per germline. CDR3 protein: CASSFGGSGTEAFF. CDR3 in DNA: TGTGCCAGCAGCTTCGGGGGCTCGGGGACTGAAGCTTTCTTT.

The sample holds many counts of this clonotype. The gene calls are TRBV25-1 and TRBJ2-1, with D possibly TRBD1 on 6 matching bases. The CDR3 loop spans 18 amino acids. Germline V lookup: CDR1 MGHDK, CDR2 SYGVNS. V lost 3 bases to trimming and J lost 3 bases, with 21 bases between them. For the CDR3, the DNA is TGTGCCAGCAGTGATCTGGACAGCCGCCAGGGCGGCTACAATGAGCAGTTCTTC. Translated: CASSDLDSRQGGYNEQFF.

This clonotype appeared a single time. The CDR3 protein is CASSASGTGDSTDTQYF. DNA of the CDR3: TGTGCCAGCAGCGCCTCCGGGACAGGCGACAGCACAGATACGCAGTATTTT. The genes are TRBV7-3 and TRBJ2-3, with 8 positions matching TRBD1. With V trimmed by 5 bases and J by 0 bases, 10 bases remained unmatched. Per germline, CDR1 SGHTA and CDR2 FQGTGA. This CDR3 has 17 residues.

This rearrangement joins TRBV7-9 to TRBJ2-5, with a possible D match to TRBD1 (5 bases). The CDR3 sequence is 17 residues long. The germline V and J ends were trimmed by 5 bases and 3 bases, with 22 bases remaining between them. Germline CDR1 SEHNR, CDR2 FQNEAQ (reference sequence). CDR3 protein: CASSPLRKGPDEETQYF. In DNA, the CDR3 is TGTGCCAGCAGCCCTCTCCGTAAGGGGCCAGATGAAGAGACCCAGTACTTC.